This T cell receptor (beta chain) was recorded in a study of shared clonotypes between healthy human individuals. Study as a whole: Three plates were used per donor for CD4 naive, three for CD4 memory, two for CD8 naive and one for CD8 memory.

This clone was picked up one time. V lost 7 bases and J lost 9, with 10 bases in between. Germline V gene sequence: CDR1 SQVTM, CDR2 ANQGSEA. The CDR3 is 10 amino acids. Repertoires were generated with immunoSEQ multiplex PCR, while TCRdb's copy carries only in-frame clones and drops some. This table holds fewer than 3 million clones, roughly 90% found once. The chain employs TRBV29-1 and TRBJ2-1; no definite D call. The sequencing input was naive CD4+ T cells from PBMCs. Sample subset: CD45RA+ positively selected. The source of this sequence is a man between 18 and 35 years old in good health. Some clones in this sample may be carry-over from other donors' samples. The CDR3 DNA is TGCAGCGGCTCCTACCCTGAGCAGTTCTTC. Residues: CSGSYPEQFF.